This is a list of T cell receptor beta chains from one sample in a study of CD8+ T cells in alopecia areata. The table came from immunoSEQ multiplex PCR; TCRdb's copy has only in-frame clones and leaves some out. The data show about 110,000 clones, around 59% seen once. The sample consisted of CD8+ T cells sorted from blood. Source of these receptors: a human donor in good health. Both conserved end residues are part of each CDR3. The order of the fields is V gene, J gene, clone size, D gene, CDR3 protein, CDR3 DNA. A D gene is named only where the DNA matches it firmly. Not all rows give a size; the values are once, few, many and, for expanded clones, a class.

TRBV5-6	TRBJ2-5	few	.	CASSLFQQFQETQYF	TGTGCCAGCAGCTTGTTTCAACAATTCCAAGAGACCCAGTACTTC
TRBV5-1	TRBJ2-5	.	.	CASSLVDPGTIAKTQYF	TGCGCCAGCAGCTTGGTCGACCCCGGGACAATCGCGAAGACCCAGTACTTC
TRBV7-9	TRBJ2-7	few	.	CASSTTEYYEQYF	TGTGCCAGCAGCACAACGGAGTACTACGAGCAGTACTTC
TRBV13	TRBJ1-1	.	.	CASRSEDTEAFF	TGTGCCAGCAGATCCGAAGACACTGAAGCTTTCTTT
TRBV29-1	TRBJ2-1	few	TRBD1	CSVDSPGGIRYNEQFF	TGCAGCGTTGATTCGCCAGGGGGCATCAGGTACAATGAGCAGTTCTTC
TRBV7-9	TRBJ2-3	.	TRBD1	CASSSPGQGPPDTQYF	TGTGCCAGCAGCTCGCCGGGACAGGGGCCTCCAGATACGCAGTATTTT
TRBV19	TRBJ1-1	.	.	CASSNVFEAFF	TGTGCCAGTAGTAATGTCTTCGAAGCTTTCTTT
TRBV6-5	TRBJ2-3	.	.	CASSGLGLTDTQYF	TGTGCCAGCAGCGGACTGGGCTTAACAGATACGCAGTATTTT
TRBV7-3	TRBJ2-5	.	TRBD2	CASSSKAGGPETQYF	TGTGCCAGCAGCTCTAAAGCGGGGGGCCCAGAGACCCAGTACTTC
TRBV4-1	TRBJ2-5	.	.	CASRPMTSQQETQYF	TGCGCCAGCAGACCTATGACTAGTCAGCAAGAGACCCAGTACTTC
TRBV5-6	TRBJ2-5	.	TRBD1	CASSNPSGTGETQYF	TGTGCCAGCAGCAACCCCTCCGGGACAGGCGAGACCCAGTACTTC
TRBV13	TRBJ2-5	.	TRBD2	CASSAIGTSEDMTQETQYF	TGTGCCAGCAGCGCCATCGGGACTAGCGAGGACATGACTCAAGAGACCCAGTACTTC
TRBV19	TRBJ2-7	.	.	CASSRGHEQYF	TGTGCCAGTAGTAGAGGGCACGAGCAGTACTTC
TRBV6-5	TRBJ1-6	.	TRBD1	CASTETGGDSSPLHF	TGTGCCAGCACAGAAACAGGGGGCGATTCTTCACCCCTCCACTTT
TRBV5-4	TRBJ2-7	few	TRBD1	CASGVGQGYEQYF	TGTGCCAGCGGGGTTGGACAGGGCTACGAGCAGTACTTC
TRBV25-1	TRBJ1-1	.	TRBD1	CASSSMIGQGSEAFF	TGTGCCAGCAGTTCAATGATTGGACAGGGCTCTGAAGCTTTCTTT
TRBV14	TRBJ1-2	once	TRBD1	CASSPNPGQGFGGYTF	TGTGCCAGCAGCCCGAATCCGGGACAGGGGTTCGGTGGCTACACCTTC
TRBV4-1	TRBJ2-7	.	.	CASSQDRHAYEQYF	TGCGCCAGCAGCCAGGACCGGCACGCGTACGAGCAGTACTTC
TRBV9	TRBJ1-5	.	TRBD1	CASGTGHQPQHF	TGTGCCAGCGGGACAGGGCATCAGCCCCAGCATTTT
TRBV23-1	TRBJ1-5	few	.	CASSHSTSQPQHF	TGCGCCAGCAGTCATTCGACCAGCCAGCCCCAGCATTTT
TRBV30	TRBJ1-4	.	.	CAWSPGITNEKLFF	TGTGCCTGGAGTCCCGGGATAACTAATGAAAAACTGTTTTTT
TRBV4-3	TRBJ2-6	.	.	CASSQDNSGANVLTF	TGCGCCAGCAGCCAAGATAACTCTGGGGCCAACGTCCTGACTTTC
TRBV18	TRBJ1-1	.	.	CASSPSELGTRPVRGTEAFF	TGTGCCAGCTCACCTTCGGAGCTGGGCACACGACCCGTTAGAGGCACTGAAGCTTTCTTT
TRBV30	TRBJ2-1	.	.	CAWGLDSPDNEQFF	TGTGCCTGGGGCCTGGACAGCCCGGACAATGAGCAGTTCTTC
TRBV18	TRBJ1-1	once	TRBD1	CASSPDQDRLTYTEAFF	TGTGCCAGCTCACCGGACCAGGACAGGCTGACGTACACTGAAGCTTTCTTT
TRBV5-6	TRBJ1-1	.	.	CASSSSLNTEAFF	TGTGCCAGCAGCTCGTCCCTGAACACTGAAGCTTTCTTT
TRBV2	TRBJ2-3	.	.	CASSEGGLRRDTQYF	TGTGCCAGCAGTGAAGGGGGACTCCGCAGGGATACGCAGTATTTT
TRBV23-1	TRBJ2-5	few	TRBD1	CASSQSPRISGTDKETQYF	TGCGCCAGCAGTCAATCCCCGCGAATCTCCGGGACAGATAAGGAGACCCAGTACTTC
TRBV13	TRBJ2-5	.	TRBD2	CASSLNLGGETQYF	TGTGCCAGCAGCTTAAATCTCGGGGGGGAGACCCAGTACTTC
TRBV4-1	TRBJ2-7	.	.	CASSQLLLGVYEQYF	TGCGCCAGCAGCCAACTATTGTTGGGGGTGTACGAGCAGTACTTC
TRBV29-1	TRBJ2-2	.	TRBD1	CSANGQGAFTGELFF	TGCAGCGCTAACGGACAGGGGGCATTCACCGGGGAGCTGTTTTTT
TRBV7-9	TRBJ1-6	few	.	CASIRDSSYNSPLHF	TGTGCCAGCATCCGAGACAGCTCCTATAATTCACCCCTCCACTTT
TRBV6-5	TRBJ2-3	.	.	CASSYSSSPADTQYF	TGTGCCAGCAGTTACAGTTCTAGCCCCGCAGATACGCAGTATTTT
TRBV15	TRBJ1-1	.	.	CATSRSETGNTEAFF	TGTGCCACCAGCAGATCCGAGACAGGGAACACTGAAGCTTTCTTT
TRBV7-2	TRBJ2-5	few	.	CASRVQNQETQYF	TGTGCCAGCCGAGTCCAGAACCAGGAGACCCAGTACTTC
TRBV10-3	TRBJ1-1	few	.	CAISPSLNTEAFF	TGTGCCATCAGCCCTAGTCTGAACACTGAAGCTTTCTTT
TRBV4-1	TRBJ1-6	.	.	CASSQVPRTENNSPLHF	TGCGCCAGCAGCCAAGTGCCCCGGACAGAAAATAATTCACCCCTCCACTTT
TRBV6-6	TRBJ1-1	.	.	CASSYPGWGLNTEAFF	TGTGCCAGCAGTTACCCAGGGTGGGGCCTGAACACTGAAGCTTTCTTT
TRBV15	TRBJ2-3	.	.	CATSREEGDTQYF	TGTGCCACCAGCAGAGAGGAGGGGGATACGCAGTATTTT
TRBV13	TRBJ1-1	.	.	CASSLVGVAFF	TGTGCCAGCAGCTTAGTTGGGGTGGCTTTCTTT
TRBV13	TRBJ2-3	few	TRBD1	CASSQGTGEDTQYF	TGTGCCAGCAGCCAAGGGACAGGGGAAGATACGCAGTATTTT
TRBV7-9	TRBJ2-7	few	TRBD1	CASSPSGQGLSYEQYF	TGTGCCAGCAGCCCGTCGGGACAGGGCCTCTCCTACGAGCAGTACTTC
TRBV19	TRBJ1-1	few	.	CATLDREREAFF	TGTGCCACCTTAGACCGGGAGCGGGAAGCTTTCTTT
TRBV2	TRBJ2-7	.	.	CASSLRIFSSYEQYF	TGTGCCAGCAGTCTTCGGATCTTCAGCTCCTACGAGCAGTACTTC